Here is one T cell receptor (beta chain) with its context. This sample is part of a study of blood T cell repertoires in COVID-19. Study background: Donors in the United States, Italy and Spain gave samples during acute or convalescent COVID-19.

Original processing methods: Nucleated cell counts were estimated from reference gene primer amplification. The repertoire was sequenced with immunoSEQ multiplex PCR; TCRdb's copy has only in-frame clones and lacks some. That table gives V, J and clone size, and the DNA gave D and trimming. The profile covers 300,000 to 350,000 clones, with around 91% appearing a single time and around 4.4% taken by the ten largest. Adults between roughly 18 and 89 years of age took part from 24 US areas. Participant-given clinical history determined each cohort assignment. V lost 6 bases, J lost 0 bases, and 12 bases stayed unmatched. The germline gives CDR1 MNHNS, CDR2 SASEGT. CDR3 size: 17 residues.

The rearrangement joins TRBV6-1 to TRBJ1-1; 8 bases align to TRBD1. The sequencing sample was made of PBMCs or T cells enriched from blood (not recorded which). This sequence originates from a woman between 18 and 29 years old with acute COVID-19. CDR3 nucleotide sequence: TGTGCCAGCAGGGAAAACAGGGGGGGAACGGTGAACACTGAAGCTTTCTTT. Protein product: CASRENRGGTVNTEAFF.